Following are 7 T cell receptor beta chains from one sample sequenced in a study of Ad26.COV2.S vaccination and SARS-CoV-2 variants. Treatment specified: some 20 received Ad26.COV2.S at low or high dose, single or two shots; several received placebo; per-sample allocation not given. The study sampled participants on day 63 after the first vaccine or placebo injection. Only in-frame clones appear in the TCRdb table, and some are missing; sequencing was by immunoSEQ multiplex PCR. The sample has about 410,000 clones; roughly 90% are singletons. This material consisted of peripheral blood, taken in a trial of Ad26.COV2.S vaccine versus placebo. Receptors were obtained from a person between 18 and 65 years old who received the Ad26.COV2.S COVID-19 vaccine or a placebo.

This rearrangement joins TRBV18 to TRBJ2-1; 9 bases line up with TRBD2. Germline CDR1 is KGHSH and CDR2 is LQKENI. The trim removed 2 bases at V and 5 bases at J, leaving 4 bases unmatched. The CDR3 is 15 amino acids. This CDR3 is CASSPVAGGDNEQFF. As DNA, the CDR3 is TGTGCCAGCTCACCAGTCGCGGGAGGGGACAATGAGCAGTTCTTC. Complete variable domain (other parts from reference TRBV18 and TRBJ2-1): NAGVMQNPRHLVRRRGQEARLRCSPMKGHSHVYWYRQLPEEGLKFMVYLQKENIIDESGMPKERFSAEFPKEGPSILRIQQVVRGDSAAYFCASSPVAGGDNEQFFGPGTRLTVL.

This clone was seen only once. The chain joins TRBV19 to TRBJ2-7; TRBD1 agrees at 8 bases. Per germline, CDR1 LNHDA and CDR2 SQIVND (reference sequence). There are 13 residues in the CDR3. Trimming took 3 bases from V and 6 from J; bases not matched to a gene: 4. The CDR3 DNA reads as TGTGCCAGTAGTATGCCCGGGACAGGCGAGCAGTACTTC. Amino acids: CASSMPGTGEQYF.

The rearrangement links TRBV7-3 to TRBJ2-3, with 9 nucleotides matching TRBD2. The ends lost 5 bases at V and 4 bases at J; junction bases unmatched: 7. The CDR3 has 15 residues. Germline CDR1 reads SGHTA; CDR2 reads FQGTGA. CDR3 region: CASSRAGGRADTQYF. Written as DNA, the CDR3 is TGTGCCAGCAGCCGTGCGGGAGGGCGGGCAGATACGCAGTATTTT.

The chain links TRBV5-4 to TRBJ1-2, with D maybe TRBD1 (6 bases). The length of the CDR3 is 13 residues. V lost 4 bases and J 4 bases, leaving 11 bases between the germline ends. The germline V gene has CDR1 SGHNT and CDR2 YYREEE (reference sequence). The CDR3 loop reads CASSPQGSYGYTF. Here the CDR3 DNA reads TGTGCCAGCAGCCCACAGGGCTCCTATGGCTACACCTTC.

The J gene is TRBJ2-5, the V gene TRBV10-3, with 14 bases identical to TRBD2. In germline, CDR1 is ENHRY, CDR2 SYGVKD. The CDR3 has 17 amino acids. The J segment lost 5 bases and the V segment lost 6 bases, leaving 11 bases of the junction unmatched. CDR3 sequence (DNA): TGTGCCATCAGCGGGCCCCGGACTAGCGGGAGGCAGGAGACCCAGTACTTC. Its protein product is CAISGPRTSGRQETQYF.

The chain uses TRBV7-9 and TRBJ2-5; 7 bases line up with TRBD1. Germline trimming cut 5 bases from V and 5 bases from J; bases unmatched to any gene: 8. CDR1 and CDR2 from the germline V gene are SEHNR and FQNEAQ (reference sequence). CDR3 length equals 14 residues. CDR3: CASSTVTGVETQYF. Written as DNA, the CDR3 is TGTGCCAGCAGCACCGTAACAGGGGTGGAGACCCAGTACTTC.

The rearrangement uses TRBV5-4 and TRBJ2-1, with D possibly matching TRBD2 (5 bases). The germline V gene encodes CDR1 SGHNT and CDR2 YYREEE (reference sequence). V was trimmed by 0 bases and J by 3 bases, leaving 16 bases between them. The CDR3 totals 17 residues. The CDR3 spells CASSLGGQEVDYNEQFF. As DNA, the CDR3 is TGTGCCAGCAGCTTGGGAGGGCAGGAGGTTGACTACAATGAGCAGTTCTTC.